Shown below are 7 T cell receptor beta chains from a single sample sequenced in a study of cytomegalovirus exposure and HLA in healthy donors. It was with 60 Vbeta and 13 Jbeta primers that the PCR ran. Clones were sequenced by immunoSEQ multiplex PCR, and TCRdb holds only the in-frame ones, with some missing. The sample consists of around 110,000 clones, roughly 70% of them appearing once. Sequencing was done on a sample of PBMCs. These receptors came from a man aged 25 to 45 in good health and CMV-seropositive.

V gene TRBV27 combines with J gene TRBJ2-6; D not certain. This CDR3 is 16 amino acids long. Germline assignment: CDR1 MNHEY and CDR2 SMNVEV (reference sequence). Trimming took off 5 bases at V and 0 bases at J, with 11 bases between the two ends. The CDR3 sequence: CASSPPPGSGANVLTF. For the CDR3, the DNA is TGTGCCAGCAGTCCCCCCCCGGGCTCTGGGGCCAACGTCCTGACTTTC.

This rearrangement joins TRBV19 to TRBJ1-5; 7 positions match TRBD1. V was clipped by 0 bases and J by 6 bases; unmatched bases: 5. Germline CDR1 is LNHDA and CDR2 is SQIVND (reference sequence). There are 15 residues in the CDR3. The chain's CDR3 is CASSIDVQGGQPQHF. The DNA for the CDR3 is TGTGCCAGTAGTATAGATGTTCAGGGGGGTCAGCCCCAGCATTTT.

The chain links TRBV5-4 to TRBJ2-3; D unresolved. From germline, CDR1 is SGHNT and CDR2 YYREEE (reference sequence). V lost 2 bases to trimming and J lost 0 bases, with 4 bases between them. The CDR3 runs 13 residues. Written as DNA, the CDR3 is TGTGCCAGCAGCTTCTCGAGCACAGATACGCAGTATTTT. Residues: CASSFSSTDTQYF.

CDR3 DNA: TGCGCCAGCAGCCCAGGAACTAACTATGGCTACACCTTC. This translates into CASSPGTNYGYTF. The chain combines TRBV5-1 with TRBJ1-2; D remains ambiguous. V lost 4 bases to trimming and J lost 0 bases, with 7 bases between them. From germline, CDR1 is SGHRS and CDR2 YFSETQ. The length of the CDR3 is 13 residues.

CDR3 protein: CASSPGGTNEKLFF. CDR3 DNA sequence: TGTGCCAGCAGCCCAGGGGGGACTAATGAAAAACTGTTTTTT. The genes are TRBV7-2 and TRBJ1-4; 7 bases fit TRBD1. The germline V gene encodes CDR1 SGHTA and CDR2 FQGNSA. This CDR3 comprises 14 residues. After removal of 5 bases from V and 2 bases from J, the junction contained 2 bases not matched to a gene.

The rearrangement joins TRBV6-1 to TRBJ2-7, with 10 positions matching TRBD2. The germline CDR1 and CDR2 sequences are MNHNS and SASEGT. The V and J ends lost 1 base and 5 bases, in that order; junction bases with no gene match: 8. CDR3 size: 16 residues. Written as DNA, the CDR3 is TGTGCCAGCAGTGAAGGGAACCTAGCGGGAGCAAACGAGCAGTACGTC. Amino acids: CASSEGNLAGANEQYV.

The genes are TRBV9 and TRBJ1-1; 7 nucleotides agree with TRBD1. Germline lookup yields CDR1 SGDLS and CDR2 YYNGEE. CDR3 length: 18 amino acids. Losses at the gene ends were 4 bases for V and 3 bases for J; bases not matched to a gene: 18. The CDR3 sequence: CASSQGIGRGRSDTEAFF. The CDR3 DNA follows: TGTGCCAGCAGCCAAGGGATCGGCAGGGGGAGGTCGGACACTGAAGCTTTCTTT.